This T cell receptor beta chain was found in a study of T cell responses to AZD1222 COVID-19 vaccine. Study-wide points: It should be noted that donors were predominantly white British and more often female, and clonal diversity was possibly underestimated. Spike as a whole was targeted by vaccine-associated CD4 TCRs, dominant at 160-218 and 743-854.

V was trimmed by 3 bases and J by 0 bases, leaving 9 bases between them. This CDR3 region has 16 residues. CDR1 LNHDA and CDR2 SQIVND come from the germline V gene (reference sequence). This clone is a singleton in its sample. As yet, its antigen is unknown. Repertoires were generated with immunoSEQ multiplex PCR, while TCRdb's copy carries only in-frame clones and drops some. The sample includes 150,000 to 200,000 clones, roughly 91% of them seen just once. The receptor was derived from an adult who received the MenACWY meningococcal vaccine as a control. The gene calls are TRBV19 and TRBJ2-6; D ambiguous. The source material was peripheral blood, sampled 28 days after the second dose of the MenACWY control vaccine. The CDR3 is CASSIVRSSGANVLTF. The CDR3 nucleotides read TGTGCCAGTAGTATTGTCAGAAGCTCTGGGGCCAACGTCCTGACTTTC. The whole variable domain, remainder taken from reference TRBV19 and TRBJ2-6, is DGGITQSPKYLFRKEGQNVTLSCEQNLNHDAMYWYRQDPGQGLRLIYYSQIVNDFQKGDIAEGYSVSREKKESFPLTVTSAQKNPTAFYLCASSIVRSSGANVLTFGAGSRLTVL.